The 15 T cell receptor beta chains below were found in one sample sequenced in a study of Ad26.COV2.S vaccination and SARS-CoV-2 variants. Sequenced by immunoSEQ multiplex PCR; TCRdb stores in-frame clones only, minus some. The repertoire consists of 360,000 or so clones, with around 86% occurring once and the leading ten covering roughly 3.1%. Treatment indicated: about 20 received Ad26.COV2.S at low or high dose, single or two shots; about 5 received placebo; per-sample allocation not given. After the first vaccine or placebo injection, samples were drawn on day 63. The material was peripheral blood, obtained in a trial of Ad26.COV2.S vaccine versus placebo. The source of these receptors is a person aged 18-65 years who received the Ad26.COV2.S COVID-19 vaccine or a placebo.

The CDR3 reads CASGDRNEKLFF. In DNA, the CDR3 is TGCGCCAGCGGGGACAGGAATGAAAAACTGTTTTTT. The rearrangement links TRBV10-2 to TRBJ1-4; TRBD1 matches 8 bases. V was clipped by 8 bases and J by 5 bases; unmatched bases: 1. Germline V lookup: CDR1 WSHSY, CDR2 SAAADI. This CDR3 contains 12 residues.

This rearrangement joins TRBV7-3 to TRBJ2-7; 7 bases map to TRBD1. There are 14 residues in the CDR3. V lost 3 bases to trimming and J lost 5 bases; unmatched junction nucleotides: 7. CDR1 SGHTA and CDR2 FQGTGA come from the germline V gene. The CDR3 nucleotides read TGTGCCAGCAGCTTCTACCCCGGGACAGACGAGCAGTACTTC. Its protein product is CASSFYPGTDEQYF.

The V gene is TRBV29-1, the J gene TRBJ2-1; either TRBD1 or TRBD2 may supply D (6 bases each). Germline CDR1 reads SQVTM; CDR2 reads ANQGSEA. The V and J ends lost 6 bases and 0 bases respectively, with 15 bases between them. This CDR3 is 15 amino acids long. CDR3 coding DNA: TGCAGCGTGGTGGGGCGGGACAACTCCTACAATGAGCAGTTCTTC. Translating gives CSVVGRDNSYNEQFF.

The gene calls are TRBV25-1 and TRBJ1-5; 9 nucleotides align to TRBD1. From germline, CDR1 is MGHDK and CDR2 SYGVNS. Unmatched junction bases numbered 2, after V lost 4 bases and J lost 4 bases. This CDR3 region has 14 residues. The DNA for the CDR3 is TGTGCCAGCAGTGTAGGACAGGGGAATCAGCCCCAGCATTTT. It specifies CASSVGQGNQPQHF.

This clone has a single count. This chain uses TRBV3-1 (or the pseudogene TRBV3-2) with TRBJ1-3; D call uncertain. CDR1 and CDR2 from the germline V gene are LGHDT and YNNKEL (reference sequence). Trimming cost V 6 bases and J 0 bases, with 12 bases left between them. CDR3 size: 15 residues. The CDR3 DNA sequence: TGTGCCAGCAGATCGAGACAAAACTCTGGAAACACCATATATTTT. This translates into CASRSRQNSGNTIYF.

CDR3 protein: CASSGWGSETQYF. The CDR3 nucleotides read TGTGCCAGCAGCGGGTGGGGGTCTGAGACCCAGTACTTC. The genes are TRBV7-9 and TRBJ2-5; D is possibly TRBD1 or TRBD2 (5 bases each). The CDR3 is 13 residues long. Germline CDR1 SEHNR, CDR2 FQNEAQ (reference sequence). Trimming removed 5 bases from V and 5 bases from J, with 12 bases in between.

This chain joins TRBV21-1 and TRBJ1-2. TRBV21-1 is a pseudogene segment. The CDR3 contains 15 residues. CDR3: CASSKGREGNYGYTF. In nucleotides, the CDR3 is TGTGCCAGCAGCAAAGGCCGGGAAGGGAACTATGGCTACACCTTC.

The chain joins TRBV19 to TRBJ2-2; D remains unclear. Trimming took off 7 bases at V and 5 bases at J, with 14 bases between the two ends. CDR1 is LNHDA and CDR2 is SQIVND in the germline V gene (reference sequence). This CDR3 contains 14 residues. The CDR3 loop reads CASTIYPGTGELFF. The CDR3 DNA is TGTGCCAGTACTATCTATCCCGGGACCGGGGAGCTGTTTTTT.

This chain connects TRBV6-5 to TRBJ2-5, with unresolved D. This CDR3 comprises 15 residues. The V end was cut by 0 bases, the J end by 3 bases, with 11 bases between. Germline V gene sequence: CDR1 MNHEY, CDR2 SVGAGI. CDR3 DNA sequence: TGTGCCAGCAGTTACTCCCCGGCGGATAAAGAGACCCAGTACTTC. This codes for CASSYSPADKETQYF.

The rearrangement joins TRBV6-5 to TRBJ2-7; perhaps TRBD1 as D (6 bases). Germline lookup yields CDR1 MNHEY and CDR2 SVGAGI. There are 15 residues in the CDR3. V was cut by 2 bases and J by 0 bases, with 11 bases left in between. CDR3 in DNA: TGTGCCAGCAGTTACGAGGGACATCCCTCCTACGAGCAGTACTTC. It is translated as CASSYEGHPSYEQYF.

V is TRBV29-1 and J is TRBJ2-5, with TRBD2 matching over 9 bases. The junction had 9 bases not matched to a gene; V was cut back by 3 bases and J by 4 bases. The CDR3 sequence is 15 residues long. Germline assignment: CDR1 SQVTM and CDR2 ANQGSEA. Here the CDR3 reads CSVDAGGAWGETQYF. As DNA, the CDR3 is TGCAGCGTTGACGCGGGGGGGGCTTGGGGAGAGACCCAGTACTTC.

The CDR3, as DNA: TGTGCCAGCAGCCAAGGGTTCGGACAGGGGAATGAAAAACTGTTTTTT. This gives the protein CASSQGFGQGNEKLFF. This chain links TRBV3-1 (or the pseudogene TRBV3-2) with TRBJ1-4; 9 positions agree with TRBD1. V lost 1 base, J lost 5 bases, and 5 bases stayed unmatched. The CDR3 length is 16 residues. Germline values: CDR1 LGHDT, CDR2 YNNKEL (reference sequence).

CDR3: CASSKLYWTVRLAGGLRSYEQYF. CDR3 bases: TGTGCCAGCAGCAAACTTTATTGGACAGTTAGACTAGCGGGGGGTCTTCGCTCCTACGAGCAGTACTTC. The genes are TRBV21-1 and TRBJ2-7; the D call of TRBD2 is as the table states it, not checked on the DNA. TRBV21-1 is described as a pseudogene. The CDR3 consists of 23 residues.

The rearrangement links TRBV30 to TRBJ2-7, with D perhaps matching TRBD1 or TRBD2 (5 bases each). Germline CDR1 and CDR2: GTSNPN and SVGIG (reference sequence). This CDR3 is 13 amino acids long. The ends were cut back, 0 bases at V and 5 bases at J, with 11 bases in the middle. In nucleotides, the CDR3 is TGTGCCTGGAGTGTACAAAGGGACGACGAGCAGTACTTC. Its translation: CAWSVQRDDEQYF.

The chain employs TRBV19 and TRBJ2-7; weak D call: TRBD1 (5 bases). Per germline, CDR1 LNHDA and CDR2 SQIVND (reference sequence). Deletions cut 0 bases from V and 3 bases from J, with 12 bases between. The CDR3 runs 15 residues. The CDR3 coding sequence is TGTGCCAGTAGTATAGAGTGGGGCCCTAACTACGAGCAGTACTTC. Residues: CASSIEWGPNYEQYF.